This TCR beta chain was captured in a study of blood T cell repertoires in COVID-19. Per the authors' pipeline: Cell counts per sample came from amplifying reference gene primers. The method was immunoSEQ multiplex PCR; TCRdb's version includes in-frame clones alone and lacks a portion of them. The V and J calls and clone size were taken over from that table, and D and trimming were inferred from the DNA. The top ten clones hold about 20% of a sample with 150,000 to 200,000 clones, less than 90% of them seen once. V shed 10 bases and J 0 bases; nucleotides not matched to a gene: 14. The germline V gene has CDR1 MDHEN and CDR2 SYDVKM. The CDR3 runs to 18 residues.

The V call is TRBV28, the J call TRBJ2-1; 11 nucleotides agree with TRBD2. Sequenced input: peripheral blood. The clonotype was recovered from a man in his sixties or seventies with active or convalescent COVID-19. CDR3 DNA sequence: TGTGCCACCCTGGGGCTAGCGGGAGGATTAAGCTCCTACAATGAGCAGTTCTTC. It codes for CATLGLAGGLSSYNEQFF.